A selection of T cell receptor beta chains follows, all from one sample in a study of blood T cell repertoires in COVID-19. Using immunoSEQ multiplex PCR, the repertoire was profiled, and TCRdb retains in-frame clones only, with some absent. The sample lists around 320,000 clones, about nine tenths seen once, with more than 2% in the top ten. The sample consisted of peripheral blood. The receptors were gathered from a man between 18 and 29 years old with active or convalescent COVID-19. Each CDR3 is given with its conserved first and last residue. The D gene is left open where the match is weak. Clone size is not always given. Where it is, it says once, few, many or a class for expanded clones.

j_gene,d_gene,v_gene,abundance,CDR3nt,CDR3aa
TRBJ1-1,.,TRBV5-1,few,TGCGCCAGCAGCTTGGCGGGAGGATACAGGGCCCCGCCGAACACTGAAGCTTTCTTT,CASSLAGGYRAPPNTEAFF
TRBJ2-3,.,TRBV24-1,.,TGTGCCACCAGATTCGCGCGGGGCACAGATACGCAGTATTTT,CATRFARGTDTQYF
TRBJ1-1,.,TRBV29-1,.,TGCAGCCTTGGCGAACGGGGGAACACTGAAGCTTTCTTT,CSLGERGNTEAFF
TRBJ1-1,.,TRBV2,.,TGTGCCACCCTCAGACTGGATCCGAGCAGAGGGAGACTGAACACTGAAGCTTTCTTT,CATLRLDPSRGRLNTEAFF
TRBJ2-3,.,TRBV27,.,TGTGCCAGCAGTCTTTATACCGGGAGCCGCACAGATACGCAGTATTTT,CASSLYTGSRTDTQYF
TRBJ2-1,TRBD1,TRBV18,once,TGTGCCAGCTCAGCCCTAGGGACAGGGGGAGCAAATGAGCAGTTCTTC,CASSALGTGGANEQFF
TRBJ1-1,.,TRBV15,.,TGTGCCACCAGCAGCCTGCGGGGACTGGACACTGAAGCTTTCTTT,CATSSLRGLDTEAFF
TRBJ2-3,.,TRBV7-9,.,TGTGCCAGCAGCTTGGAGGGCACAGATACGCAGTATTTT,CASSLEGTDTQYF
TRBJ2-5,TRBD1,TRBV5-8,many,TGTGCCAGCAGCTTGATGAGACAGGGAGCGGAGACCCAGTACTTC,CASSLMRQGAETQYF
TRBJ1-3,.,TRBV28,.,TGTGCCAGCAGCAAACCGGGACATTCTGGAAACACCATATATTTT,CASSKPGHSGNTIYF
TRBJ1-2,TRBD1,TRBV18,.,TGTGCCAGCTCACAAGACAGGGATTTGGCGTATGGCTACACCTTC,CASSQDRDLAYGYTF
TRBJ2-3,TRBD2,TRBV5-4,.,TGTGCCAGCAGCTGGGAGGGGAGTCATACGCAGTATTTT,CASSWEGSHTQYF
TRBJ2-3,TRBD1,TRBV29-1,.,TGCAGCGTTGAAGAAGACAGGGGTAGCACAGATACGCAGTATTTT,CSVEEDRGSTDTQYF
TRBJ2-2,.,TRBV18,once,TGTGCCAGCTCACCGCAGGGGCAGCATTCCAGGGAGCTGTTTTTT,CASSPQGQHSRELFF
TRBJ2-7,.,TRBV14,.,TGTGCCAGCAGCCAAAGAGGTCGACCGGGGGACGAGCAGTACTTC,CASSQRGRPGDEQYF
TRBJ1-2,.,TRBV6-5,once,TGTGCCAGCAGCCAACAGGAGCTCTATGGCTACACCTTC,CASSQQELYGYTF
TRBJ2-7,TRBD1,TRBV7-9,.,TGTGCCAGCAGCTTTAGTGGCAGGGGGCTCTACGAGCAGTACTTC,CASSFSGRGLYEQYF
TRBJ2-1,.,TRBV6-5,once,TGTGCCAGCACCGACTTGCGGGAGCAGTTCTTC,CASTDLREQFF
TRBJ1-1,.,TRBV4-1,.,TGCGCCAGCAGCCAAGGCATCGGGGATGAAGCTTTCTTT,CASSQGIGDEAFF
TRBJ1-6,TRBD1,TRBV2,.,TGTGCCAGCAGTGCTTACGGACAGGGGGCAGTTTCACCCCTCCACTTT,CASSAYGQGAVSPLHF
TRBJ1-2,TRBD1,TRBV5-6,.,TGTGCCAGCAGCTTGTCGGGACAGTCATTCTATGGCTACACCTTC,CASSLSGQSFYGYTF
TRBJ1-1,.,TRBV5-1,.,TGCGCCAGCAGCCAAGCCCCGGACACTGAAGCTTTCTTT,CASSQAPDTEAFF
TRBJ2-3,TRBD2,TRBV6-5,.,TGTGCCAGCAGTTACACCCCTAGCGGTCGCACAGATACGCAGTATTTT,CASSYTPSGRTDTQYF
TRBJ1-1,.,TRBV11-2,.,TGTGCCAGCAGCTTAGAGGGGGCGAGGACTGAAGCTTTCTTT,CASSLEGARTEAFF
TRBJ2-7,TRBD1,TRBV28,.,TGTGCCAGCAGTATTTCGGGACAGACCTACGAGCAGTACTTC,CASSISGQTYEQYF
TRBJ2-1,.,TRBV5-1,once,TGCGCCAGCAGCCTGCGCAGGGGTGAGCAGTTCTTC,CASSLRRGEQFF
TRBJ1-1,TRBD1,TRBV6-2/TRBV6-3,.,TGTGCCAGCAGTTCCCGACAGGGGATGAACACTGAAGCTTTCTTT,CASSSRQGMNTEAFF
TRBJ2-5,.,TRBV2,.,TGTGCCAGCAGTGTACAGCTACAAGAGACCCAGTACTTC,CASSVQLQETQYF
TRBJ1-1,TRBD1,TRBV30,.,TGTGCCTGGATTACGGACAGGGTGAACACTGAAGCTTTCTTT,CAWITDRVNTEAFF
TRBJ2-7,.,TRBV4-1,once,TGCGCCAGCAGCCGCATACTTCAGCAGGACTACGAGCAGTACTTC,CASSRILQQDYEQYF
TRBJ1-2,TRBD1,TRBV10-3,.,TGTGCCATGTGGAGACAGGGGGCGTATGGCTACACCTTC,CAMWRQGAYGYTF
TRBJ2-3,TRBD1,TRBV10-3,.,TGTGCCATCAGTGAGTCGCGACAGGGGGGGGTCCACTCTAGCACAGATACGCAGTATTTT,CAISESRQGGVHSSTDTQYF
TRBJ2-5,.,TRBV5-1,.,TGCGCCAGCAGCTGGGGCGGGGTACAGGGGGAGACCCAGTACTTC,CASSWGGVQGETQYF
TRBJ2-1,TRBD2,TRBV7-8,.,TGTGCCAGCAGACGAGGTCTAGCGGGGCGTAATGAGCAGTTCTTC,CASRRGLAGRNEQFF
TRBJ2-7,.,TRBV24-1,once,TGTGCCACCAGTGATTCTGTTAAGCGCTACGAGCAGTACTTC,CATSDSVKRYEQYF
TRBJ1-3,TRBD1,TRBV28,.,TGTGCCAGCAGTTTAGTACAGGGGCTAGCTGGAAACACCATATATTTT,CASSLVQGLAGNTIYF
TRBJ2-3,.,TRBV27,.,TGTGCCAGCAGCAACAGGCTTGGGATAGTAACAGATACGCAGTATTTT,CASSNRLGIVTDTQYF
TRBJ1-2,.,TRBV3-1/TRBV3-2,.,TGTGCCAGCAGTCCAAAAACAGGCGTCCTCTATGGCTACACCTTC,CASSPKTGVLYGYTF
TRBJ1-1,.,TRBV19,.,TGTGCCAGTGGAAGTCGGGGGATGAACACTGAAGCTTTCTTT,CASGSRGMNTEAFF
TRBJ2-2,.,TRBV18,.,TGTGCCAGCTCACCGGGGAGGAACACCGGGGAGCTGTTTTTT,CASSPGRNTGELFF
TRBJ1-6,.,TRBV6-5,once,TGTGCCAGCAGCCGCGACAGTTATAATTCACCCCTCCACTTT,CASSRDSYNSPLHF
TRBJ1-5,.,TRBV6-5,once,TGTGCCAGCAGTCTCCGCGGGGGGGATCAGCCCCAGCATTTT,CASSLRGGDQPQHF
TRBJ1-3,.,TRBV2,few,TGTGCCAGCAGGAATGACAGGAACTCTGGAAACACCATATATTTT,CASRNDRNSGNTIYF
TRBJ1-1,TRBD1,TRBV5-1,.,TGCGCCAGCAGCTCGTCGGGACAGGAGGGTGAAGCTTTCTTT,CASSSSGQEGEAFF
TRBJ2-7,TRBD1,TRBV24-1,.,TGTGCCACCAGGAAACAACAGGGGGCCGGGGAGCAGTACTTC,CATRKQQGAGEQYF
TRBJ1-5,.,TRBV6-6,.,TGTGCCAGCAGTTACTCGTATAGCAATCAGCCCCAGCATTTT,CASSYSYSNQPQHF
TRBJ2-7,.,TRBV5-1,few,TGCGCCAGCAGCTTTACAGGGCTTAGGTCCTACGAGCAGTACTTC,CASSFTGLRSYEQYF
TRBJ1-5,.,TRBV24-1,.,TGTGCCACCAGCGCCTTCCGGGATCAGCCCCAGCATTTT,CATSAFRDQPQHF
TRBJ1-2,TRBD1,TRBV5-5,.,TGTGCCAGCAGCTTGGATCAGGGGGCGCAGGGCTACACCTTC,CASSLDQGAQGYTF
TRBJ1-2,.,TRBV11-2,.,TGTGCCAGCAGCGAGGGCAGTAACTATGGCTACACCTTC,CASSEGSNYGYTF
TRBJ1-2,.,TRBV19,few,TGTGCCAGCCTGAGAGGGAACTATGGCTACACCTTC,CASLRGNYGYTF
TRBJ1-2,.,TRBV19,.,TGTGCCAGTAGGGGGGGGCCGGCCGATGGCTACACCTTC,CASRGGPADGYTF
TRBJ1-4,TRBD1,TRBV5-1,.,TGCGCCAGCAGCCTGGTACCGGGACAGCGTAATGAAAAACTGTTTTTT,CASSLVPGQRNEKLFF
TRBJ1-1,.,TRBV27,once,TGTGCCAGCAGAGAAAGGACAGAAGTGGTAGCTTTCTTT,CASRERTEVVAFF
TRBJ2-5,TRBD1,TRBV14,.,TGTGCCAGCAGCCAACTGACAGGGCTCCGGGAGACCCAGTACTTC,CASSQLTGLRETQYF
TRBJ2-6,.,TRBV10-2,.,TGCGCCAGCAGGACAGCTGGGGCCAACGTCCTGACTTTC,CASRTAGANVLTF
TRBJ1-4,.,TRBV6-5,.,TGTGCCAGCAGTCCGATTAGAGGCGAAAAACTGTTTTTT,CASSPIRGEKLFF